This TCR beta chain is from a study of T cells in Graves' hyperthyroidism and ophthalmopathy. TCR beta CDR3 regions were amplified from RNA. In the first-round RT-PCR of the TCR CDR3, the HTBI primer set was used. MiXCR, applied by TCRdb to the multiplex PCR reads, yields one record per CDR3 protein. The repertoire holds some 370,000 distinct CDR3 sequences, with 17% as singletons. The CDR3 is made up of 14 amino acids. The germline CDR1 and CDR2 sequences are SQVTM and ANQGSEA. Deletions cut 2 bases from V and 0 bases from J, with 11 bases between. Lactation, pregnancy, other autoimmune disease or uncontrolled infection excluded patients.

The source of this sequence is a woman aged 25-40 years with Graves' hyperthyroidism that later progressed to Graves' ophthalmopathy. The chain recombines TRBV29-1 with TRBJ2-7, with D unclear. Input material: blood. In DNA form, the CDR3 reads TGCAGCGTTGAAATGGGTGGTAGCTCCTACGAGCAGTACTTC. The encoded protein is CSVEMGGSSYEQYF.